The present entry profiles one TCR beta chain with its context. No antigen is known for it. Germline values: CDR1 SGHAT, CDR2 FQNNGV. Trimming took 5 bases from V and 8 from J, leaving 12 bases between them. The CDR3 is 12 amino acids. Use of 60 Vbeta and 13 Jbeta primers characterized the PCR. Data came from immunoSEQ multiplex PCR; TCRdb stores just in-frame clones and leaves some out. The sample includes roughly 130,000 clones, about 80% of them seen just once. This specimen belongs to a study of cytomegalovirus exposure and HLA in healthy donors. The study, taken as a whole, reports: Per a later analysis, roughly 17,000 TCR beta sequences showed association with HLA alleles at 0.05 false discovery rate.

This TCR derives from a man younger than 40 in good health and CMV-seronegative. Sequenced: PBMCs. The chain links TRBV11-2 to TRBJ1-1; D is undetermined. The CDR3 nucleotides are TGTGCCAGCAGCCCAGGCGGGTGGGAAGCTTTCTTT. Its protein is CASSPGGWEAFF.